This TCR beta chain stems from a study of blood T cell repertoires in COVID-19 (dated by TCRdb to about 2020). About the study as a whole: Collaborator samples came from the United States, Italy and Spain and covered acute and convalescent phases of COVID-19. The repertoires were made available in a free public database intended to serve as a resource for research on the immune response to SARS-CoV-2. Where available, HLA class I and class II types were obtained from metadata supplied by the sample provider rather than from assay-based typing. A de-identified subject ID, COVID-19 status, age in years and sex were almost always included in the sample metadata. The material from the prospective study consisted of cDNA or gDNA derived from T cells, B-cell-depleted T cells, or PBMCs. The samples were drawn from two sources: the first 160 participants of the ongoing ImmuneRACE study, and 1,000 to 1,500 subjects contributed by 6 global collaborators. Deeply sampled blood TCRbeta repertoires from subjects exposed to, actively infected with, or recovered from COVID-19 were included in the dataset. Findings and caveats that apply to the study as a whole: The quantity of clinical and demographic metadata differed by source and by participant and was supplied without curation.

The CDR3 starts with the cysteine, ends with the phenylalanine, and has 17 residues. The only DNA kept is the CDR3, 51 bases in frame from the first base. The germline V gene sets CDR1 to MGHRA and CDR2 to YSYEKL. Trimming leaves V shorter by 6 bases and J shorter by 4 bases, with the junction holding 14 bases beyond the gene matches. TCRbeta CDR3 regions were amplified from genomic DNA using the immunoSEQ Assay, a bias-controlled multiplex PCR. The study's processing was this. Nucleated cell counts per sample were estimated from amplification of reference gene primers within the assay. To quantify the absolute abundance of each unique TCRbeta CDR3 rearrangement, sequence reads were collapsed and filtered. For each sample, productive Simpson clonality was calculated as the square root of Simpson's diversity index over productive rearrangements. TCRdb holds this immuneACCESS table with in-frame rearrangements only. Some clones are missing; in checked studies, unresolved V genes explain under half, and the rest has no known cause. V and J calls and clone size come straight from that table; D and trimming were deduced from the DNA. The sample table records about 290,000 clones; around 86% of these occur just once. Roughly 0.96% of the sample is in the top ten clones.

Samples from volunteer blood donors who had recovered from COVID-19 were contributed by a second Seattle source. Whole blood was collected in K2EDTA tubes by collaborating institutions according to the institutions' own protocols. For TCRbeta analysis, collaborators shipped samples in one of three forms: frozen whole blood, isolated PBMCs, or DNA extracted from either of those sample types. About this clone: Its antigen is currently not known. The input lacks base qualities; no much larger clone sits a single base away.

Sample: peripheral blood. The rearranged chain carries TRBV4-1 and TRBJ2-7; a stretch of 11 junction bases matches TRBD2. The sequence was collected from a woman in her thirties or forties who had recovered from COVID-19. The CDR3 corresponds to CASSHPSRLAGRYEQYF. The DNA reads as follows: TGCGCCAGCAGTCACCCAAGCCGACTAGCGGGAAGATACGAGCAGTACTTC.